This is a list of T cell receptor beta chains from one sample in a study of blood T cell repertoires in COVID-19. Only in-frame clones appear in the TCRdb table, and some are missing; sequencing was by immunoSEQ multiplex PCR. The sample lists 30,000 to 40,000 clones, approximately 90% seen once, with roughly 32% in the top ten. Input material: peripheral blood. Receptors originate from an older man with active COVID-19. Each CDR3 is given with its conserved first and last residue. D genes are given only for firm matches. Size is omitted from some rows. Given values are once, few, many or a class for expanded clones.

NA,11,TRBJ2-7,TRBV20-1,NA,CSADSIKPQYF,TGCAGTGCTGACAGTATCAAACCCCAGTACTTC
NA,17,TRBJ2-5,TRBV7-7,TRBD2,CASSQGTSGSGLETQYF,TGTGCCAGCAGCCAAGGGACTAGCGGGAGCGGTTTAGAGACCCAGTACTTC
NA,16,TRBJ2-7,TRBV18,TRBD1,CASSTDRAPISYEQYF,TGTGCCAGCTCAACCGACAGGGCGCCTATCTCCTACGAGCAGTACTTC
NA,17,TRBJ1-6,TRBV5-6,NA,CASSLGGTIAPLAPLHF,TGTGCCAGCAGCTTGGGCGGAACCATCGCCCCATTAGCCCCCCTCCACTTT
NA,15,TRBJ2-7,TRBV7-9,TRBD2,CASAPSWGREYEQYF,TGTGCCAGCGCCCCCTCATGGGGGAGGGAATACGAGCAGTACTTC
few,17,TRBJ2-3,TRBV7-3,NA,CASSPNGGGWSTDTQYF,TGTGCCAGCAGCCCTAACGGCGGGGGCTGGAGCACAGATACGCAGTATTTT
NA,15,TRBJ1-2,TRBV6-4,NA,CASSPLGGTNYGYTF,TGTGCCAGCAGTCCCTTGGGGGGGACTAACTATGGCTACACCTTC
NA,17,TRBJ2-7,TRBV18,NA,CASSALGVRAGPYEQYF,TGTGCCAGCTCAGCACTCGGGGTTCGGGCCGGACCCTACGAGCAGTACTTC
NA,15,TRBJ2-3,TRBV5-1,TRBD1,CASRAGTGATDTQYF,TGCGCCAGCAGGGCCGGGACAGGGGCGACAGATACGCAGTATTTT
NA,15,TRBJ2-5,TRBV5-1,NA,CASSPRLPGGETQYF,TGCGCCAGCAGCCCAAGGCTCCCCGGAGGAGAGACCCAGTACTTC
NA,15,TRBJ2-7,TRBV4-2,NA,CASSQDPVQAREQYF,TGTGCCAGCAGCCAAGATCCTGTCCAAGCCCGGGAGCAGTACTTC
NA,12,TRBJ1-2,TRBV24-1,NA,CATQGPNYGYTF,TGTGCCACTCAGGGTCCTAACTATGGCTACACCTTC
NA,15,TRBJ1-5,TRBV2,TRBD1,CASSPQGLVNQPQHF,TGTGCCAGCAGTCCACAGGGGTTGGTCAATCAGCCCCAGCATTTT
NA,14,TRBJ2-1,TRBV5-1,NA,CASSLFAGPNEQFF,TGCGCCAGCAGCTTGTTCGCAGGGCCAAATGAGCAGTTCTTC
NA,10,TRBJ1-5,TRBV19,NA,CASSDSDWHF,TGTGCCAGTAGTGACAGTGACTGGCATTTT
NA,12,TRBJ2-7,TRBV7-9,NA,CASSQRSYEQYF,TGTGCCAGCAGCCAGCGAAGCTACGAGCAGTACTTC
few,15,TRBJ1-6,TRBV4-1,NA,CASSPWTERNSPLHF,TGCGCCAGCAGCCCCTGGACAGAGAGGAATTCACCCCTCCACTTT
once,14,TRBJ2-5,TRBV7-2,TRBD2,CASSLFGGQETQYF,TGTGCCAGCAGCTTATTCGGGGGGCAAGAGACCCAGTACTTC
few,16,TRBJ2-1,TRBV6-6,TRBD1,CASRGPRPGEVNEQFF,TGTGCCAGTAGGGGGCCGCGCCCCGGAGAGGTCAATGAGCAGTTCTTC
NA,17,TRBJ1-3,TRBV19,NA,CASSIRDSVSSGNTIYF,TGTGCCAGTAGTATTCGAGACAGCGTAAGCTCTGGAAACACCATATATTTT
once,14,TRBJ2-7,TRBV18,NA,CASSPSTQGFEQYF,TGTGCCAGCTCACCATCGACACAGGGCTTCGAGCAGTACTTC
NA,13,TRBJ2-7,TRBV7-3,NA,CASSLFSGNEQYF,TGTGCCAGCAGCTTATTCTCCGGGAACGAGCAGTACTTC
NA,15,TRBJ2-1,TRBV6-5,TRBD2,CASSYEAGGYNEQFF,TGTGCCAGCAGTTACGAAGCGGGGGGGTACAATGAGCAGTTCTTC
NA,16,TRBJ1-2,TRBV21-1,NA,CASSARRQLNNYGYTF,TGTGCCAGCAGCGCCCGCCGACAGCTCAATAACTATGGCTACACCTTC
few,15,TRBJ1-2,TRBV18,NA,CASSPKGDAHYGYTF,TGTGCCAGCTCACCCAAGGGAGATGCTCACTATGGCTACACCTTC
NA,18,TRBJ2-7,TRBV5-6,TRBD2,CASSLGFSLADFSYEQYF,TGTGCCAGCAGCTTGGGATTCAGCCTAGCGGATTTTTCCTACGAGCAGTACTTC
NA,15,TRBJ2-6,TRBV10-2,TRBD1,CASGQGYSGANVLTF,TGCGCCAGCGGACAGGGATACTCTGGGGCCAACGTCCTGACTTTC
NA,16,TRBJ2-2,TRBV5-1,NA,CASSSATHRATGELFF,TGCGCCAGCAGCTCTGCTACTCACAGGGCCACCGGGGAGCTGTTTTTT
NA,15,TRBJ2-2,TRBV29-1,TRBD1,CSAGGGQGLTGELFF,TGCAGCGCCGGGGGGGGACAGGGGCTCACCGGGGAGCTGTTTTTT
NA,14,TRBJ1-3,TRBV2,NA,CASRPGGSGNTIYF,TGTGCCAGCAGACCCGGGGGCTCTGGAAACACCATATATTTT
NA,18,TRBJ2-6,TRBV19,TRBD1,CASSPGTGGNSGANVLTF,TGTGCCAGTAGTCCCGGGACAGGGGGTAACTCTGGGGCCAACGTCCTGACTTTC
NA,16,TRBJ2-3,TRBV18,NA,CASSPPRGSLTDTQYF,TGTGCCAGCTCACCACCCAGGGGATCCCTCACAGATACGCAGTATTTT
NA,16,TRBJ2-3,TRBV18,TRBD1,CASSPQLDRLTDTQYF,TGTGCCAGCTCACCCCAATTGGACAGGCTCACAGATACGCAGTATTTT
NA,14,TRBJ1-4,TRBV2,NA,CASILGANNEKLFF,TGTGCCAGCATCCTAGGGGCCAATAATGAAAAACTGTTTTTT
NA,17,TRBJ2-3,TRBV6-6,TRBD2,CASSRGLAGATTDTQYF,TGTGCCAGCAGCCGAGGACTAGCGGGGGCGACCACAGATACGCAGTATTTT
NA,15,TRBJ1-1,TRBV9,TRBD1,CASSGGRNRGTEAFF,TGTGCCAGCAGCGGGGGGAGGAACAGGGGCACTGAAGCTTTCTTT
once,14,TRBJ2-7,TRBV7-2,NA,CASSLGRQNYEQYF,TGTGCCAGCAGCTTGGGCCGACAGAACTACGAGCAGTACTTC
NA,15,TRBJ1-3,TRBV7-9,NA,CASSLDLLSGNTIYF,TGTGCCAGCAGCTTAGATCTCCTCTCTGGAAACACCATATATTTT
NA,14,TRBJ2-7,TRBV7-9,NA,CAGASAVDTYEQYF,TGTGCCGGAGCCTCAGCTGTAGATACCTACGAGCAGTACTTC
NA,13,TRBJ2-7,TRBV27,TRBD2,CASTGGRRGEQYF,TGTGCCAGTACGGGCGGGAGGCGAGGCGAGCAGTACTTC
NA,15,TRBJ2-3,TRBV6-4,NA,CASSGNGTPTDTQYF,TGTGCCAGCAGCGGGAACGGGACACCCACAGATACGCAGTATTTT
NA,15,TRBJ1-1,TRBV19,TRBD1,CASSTTGGFGTEAFF,TGTGCCAGTAGTACCACAGGGGGCTTCGGCACTGAAGCTTTCTTT
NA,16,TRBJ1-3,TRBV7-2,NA,CASSLVVQGIGNTIYF,TGTGCCAGCAGCTTAGTGGTCCAGGGTATCGGAAACACCATATATTTT
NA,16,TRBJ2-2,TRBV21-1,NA,CASSPLAPLNTGELFF,TGTGCCAGCAGCCCATTAGCCCCCTTAAACACCGGGGAGCTGTTTTTT
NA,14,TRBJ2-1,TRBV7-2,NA,CASSLVRSYNEQFF,TGTGCCAGCAGCTTAGTTAGATCCTACAATGAGCAGTTCTTC
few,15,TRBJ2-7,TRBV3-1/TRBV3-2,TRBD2,CASSQDPTSVDEQYF,TGTGCCAGCAGCCAAGATCCAACTAGCGTGGACGAGCAGTACTTC
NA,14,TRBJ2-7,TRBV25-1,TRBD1,CASSDRDRAYEQYF,TGTGCCAGCAGTGACCGCGACAGGGCCTACGAGCAGTACTTC
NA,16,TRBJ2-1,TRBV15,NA,CATSRDRLAPYNEQFF,TGTGCCACCAGCAGAGATCGTCTGGCCCCATACAATGAGCAGTTCTTC
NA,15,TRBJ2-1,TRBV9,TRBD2,CASSVVGEGRNEQFF,TGTGCCAGCAGCGTAGTGGGGGAGGGGCGGAATGAGCAGTTCTTC
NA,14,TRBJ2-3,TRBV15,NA,CATSRDHGTDTQYF,TGTGCCACCAGCAGAGATCATGGCACAGATACGCAGTATTTT
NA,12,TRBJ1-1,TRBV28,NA,CASRGGRPEAFF,TGTGCCAGCAGGGGGGGGAGGCCCGAAGCTTTCTTT
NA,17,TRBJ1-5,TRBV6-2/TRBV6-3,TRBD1,CASSSYRRGPINQPQHF,TGTGCCAGCAGTAGCTACAGGAGGGGGCCAATCAATCAGCCCCAGCATTTT
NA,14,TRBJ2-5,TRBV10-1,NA,CASSVEGGQETQYF,TGCGCCAGCAGTGTGGAAGGGGGTCAAGAGACCCAGTACTTC
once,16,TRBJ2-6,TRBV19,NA,CASRQDTSSGANVLTF,TGTGCCAGTCGACAGGATACATCCTCTGGGGCCAACGTCCTGACTTTC
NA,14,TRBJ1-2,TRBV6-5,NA,CASMPLGQNYGYTF,TGTGCCAGCATGCCCTTGGGGCAAAACTATGGCTACACCTTC
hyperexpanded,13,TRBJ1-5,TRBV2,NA,CASSAGGVQPQHF,TGTGCCAGCAGTGCGGGGGGCGTCCAGCCCCAGCATTTT
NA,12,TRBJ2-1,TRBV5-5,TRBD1,CASRFTGGGQFF,TGTGCCAGCAGATTTACAGGGGGAGGGCAGTTCTTC
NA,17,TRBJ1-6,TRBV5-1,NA,CASSLALRSSYNSPLHF,TGCGCCAGCAGCTTGGCCTTGAGGAGCTCCTATAATTCACCCCTCCACTTT
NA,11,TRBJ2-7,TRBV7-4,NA,CASSFSSEQYF,TGTGCCAGCAGCTTTAGTAGCGAGCAGTACTTC